Listed below are T cell receptor beta chains from one sample, sequenced in a study of cytomegalovirus exposure and HLA in healthy donors. Clones were read by immunoSEQ multiplex PCR, and TCRdb kept only the in-frame ones, dropping some. The table lists tens of thousands of clones, more than 70% of them singletons. Sequenced: PBMCs. The receptors were sampled from a woman aged 40-49 years in good health and CMV-seronegative. CDR3s include the opening cysteine and the closing phenylalanine or tryptophan. The order of the fields is D gene, J gene, clone size, V gene, CDR3 DNA, CDR3 protein. The D gene is left open where the match is weak. The size entry is marked missing in some rows and otherwise reads once, few, many or a size class.

d_call: -
j_call: TRBJ2-3
clone_size: -
v_call: TRBV6-1
cdr3_nt: TGTGCCAGCACCACACCTGGGACTAGCACAGATACGCAGTATTTT
cdr3_aa: CASTTPGTSTDTQYF

d_call: -
j_call: TRBJ2-7
clone_size: -
v_call: TRBV27
cdr3_nt: TGTGCCAGCAACCCCAGCTCCTACGAGCAGTACTTC
cdr3_aa: CASNPSSYEQYF

d_call: -
j_call: TRBJ1-4
clone_size: few
v_call: TRBV4-3
cdr3_nt: TGCGCCAGCAGCCGCCAAGGGCTCGGGGGGAATGAAAAACTGTTTTTT
cdr3_aa: CASSRQGLGGNEKLFF

d_call: -
j_call: TRBJ1-1
clone_size: few
v_call: TRBV6-5
cdr3_nt: TGTGCCAGCAGTCAACAGGGGAACACTGAAGCTTTCTTT
cdr3_aa: CASSQQGNTEAFF

d_call: -
j_call: TRBJ1-4
clone_size: -
v_call: TRBV9
cdr3_nt: TGTGCCAGCAGCGTAGAATCAGGGGCAACTAATGAAAAACTGTTTTTT
cdr3_aa: CASSVESGATNEKLFF

d_call: -
j_call: TRBJ2-7
clone_size: -
v_call: TRBV16
cdr3_nt: TGTGCCAGCAGCCAGTACAGGGAGTCCTACGAGCAGTACTTC
cdr3_aa: CASSQYRESYEQYF

d_call: -
j_call: TRBJ2-1
clone_size: -
v_call: TRBV29-1
cdr3_nt: TGCAGCGTTGGCAGCTACAATGAGCAGTTCTTC
cdr3_aa: CSVGSYNEQFF

d_call: TRBD2
j_call: TRBJ2-3
clone_size: -
v_call: TRBV28
cdr3_nt: TGTGCCAGCAGTTTGGCTAGCGGGGGATCTCGCACAGATACGCAGTATTTT
cdr3_aa: CASSLASGGSRTDTQYF

d_call: -
j_call: TRBJ1-2
clone_size: -
v_call: TRBV10-3
cdr3_nt: TGTGCCATCAGTGGGGACCGGGGGGTTAGCTATGGCTACACCTTC
cdr3_aa: CAISGDRGVSYGYTF

d_call: -
j_call: TRBJ1-1
clone_size: -
v_call: TRBV16
cdr3_nt: TGTGCCAGCAGCCAATTAAGGGGCGACACTGAAGCTTTCTTT
cdr3_aa: CASSQLRGDTEAFF

d_call: TRBD1
j_call: TRBJ1-6
clone_size: few
v_call: TRBV5-6
cdr3_nt: TGTGCCAGCAGCCGTAGGCGGGACAGGTTGAATAATTCACCCCTCAACTTT
cdr3_aa: CASSRRRDRLNNSPLNF

d_call: -
j_call: TRBJ1-1
clone_size: -
v_call: TRBV2
cdr3_nt: TGTGCCTCCGGGTACGCTGAAGCTTTCTTT
cdr3_aa: CASGYAEAFF

d_call: -
j_call: TRBJ1-1
clone_size: -
v_call: TRBV30
cdr3_nt: TGTGCCTGGAGAGGAGCTGAAGCTTTCTTT
cdr3_aa: CAWRGAEAFF

d_call: TRBD1
j_call: TRBJ1-1
clone_size: -
v_call: TRBV28
cdr3_nt: TGTGCCAGCACCCCAGGGGGATCGGGGGCTGAAGCTTTCTTT
cdr3_aa: CASTPGGSGAEAFF

d_call: -
j_call: TRBJ1-1
clone_size: -
v_call: TRBV5-4
cdr3_nt: TGTGCCACCACACAGGGGAACACTGAAGCTTTCTTT
cdr3_aa: CATTQGNTEAFF

d_call: -
j_call: TRBJ1-4
clone_size: -
v_call: TRBV29-1
cdr3_nt: TGCAGCGTTGAGACGTCGGGGGGGCGTGGAGAAAAACTGTTTTTT
cdr3_aa: CSVETSGGRGEKLFF